This T cell receptor beta chain is from a study of chemoradiotherapy in HPV16-positive cancers. The repertoire was sequenced with immunoSEQ multiplex PCR; TCRdb's copy has only in-frame clones and lacks some. The sample holds approximately 12,000 clones, 70% to 90% seen once. This CDR3 spans 16 amino acids. The germline V and J ends were trimmed by 3 bases and 4 bases, with 16 bases remaining between them. The germline V gene has CDR1 SGHVS and CDR2 FNYEAQ. The sequenced sample was blood, obtained from a patient who underwent chemoradiotherapy. V gene TRBV7-6 combines with J gene TRBJ1-3; possibly TRBD1 for D (6 bases). The receptor was isolated from a human donor with HPV-associated anogenital cancer. CDR3 coding DNA: TGTGCCAGCAGCTTTGGGGGGGCGCCGAGGGGAAACACCATATATTTT. Its translation is CASSFGGAPRGNTIYF.